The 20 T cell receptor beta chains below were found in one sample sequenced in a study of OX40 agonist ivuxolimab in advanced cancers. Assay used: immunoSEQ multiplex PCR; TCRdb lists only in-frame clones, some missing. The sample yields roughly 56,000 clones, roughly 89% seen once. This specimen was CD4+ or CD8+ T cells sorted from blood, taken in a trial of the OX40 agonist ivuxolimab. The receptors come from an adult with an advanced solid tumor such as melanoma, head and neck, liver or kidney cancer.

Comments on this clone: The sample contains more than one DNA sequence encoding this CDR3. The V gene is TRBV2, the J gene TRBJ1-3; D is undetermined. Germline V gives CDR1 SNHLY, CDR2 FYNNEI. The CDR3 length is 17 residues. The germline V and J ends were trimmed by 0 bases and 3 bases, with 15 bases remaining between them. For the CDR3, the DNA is TGTGCCAGCAGTGAAGCGAGCCCGGGAAAGGGTGGAAACACCATATATTTT. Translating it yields CASSEASPGKGGNTIYF.

CDR3 in amino acids: CASSKGASVANEKLFF. The CDR3 DNA reads TGTGCCAGCAGTAAGGGGGCGTCGGTAGCTAATGAAAAACTGTTTTTT. The chain joins TRBV6-6 to TRBJ1-4; 7 bases match TRBD1. Per germline, CDR1 MNHNY and CDR2 SVGAGI (reference sequence). This CDR3 comprises 16 residues. The junction had 9 bases not matched to a gene; V was cut back by 5 bases and J by 3 bases.

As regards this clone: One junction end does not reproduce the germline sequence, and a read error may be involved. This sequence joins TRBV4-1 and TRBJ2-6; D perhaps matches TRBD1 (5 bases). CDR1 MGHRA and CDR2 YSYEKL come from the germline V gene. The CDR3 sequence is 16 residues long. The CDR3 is CASSQIQSSGANVPTF. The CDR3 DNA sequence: TGCGCCAGCAGCCAAATCCAGAGCTCTGGGGCCAACGTCCCGACTTTC.

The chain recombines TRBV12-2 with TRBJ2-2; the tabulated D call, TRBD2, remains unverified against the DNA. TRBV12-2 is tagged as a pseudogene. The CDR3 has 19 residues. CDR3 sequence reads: CASRRQTTSGGALTGELFF. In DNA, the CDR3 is TGTGCAAGTCGCCGACAAACGACTAGCGGGGGGGCTTTGACCGGGGAGCTGTTTTTT.

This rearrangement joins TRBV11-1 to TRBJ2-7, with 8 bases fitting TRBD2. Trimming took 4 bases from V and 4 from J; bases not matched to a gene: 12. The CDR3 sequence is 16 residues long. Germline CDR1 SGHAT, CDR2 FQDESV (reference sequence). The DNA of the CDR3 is TGTGCCAGCAGCTCCCCAAGCGGGGGAGGGAGGTACGAGCAGTACTTC. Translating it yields CASSSPSGGGRYEQYF.

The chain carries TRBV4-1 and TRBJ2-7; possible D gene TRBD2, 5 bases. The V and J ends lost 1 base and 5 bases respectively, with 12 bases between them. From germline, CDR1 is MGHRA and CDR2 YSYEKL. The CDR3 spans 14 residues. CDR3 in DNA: TGCGCCAGCAGCCAAGGGTTCGAGGGTAACGAGCAGTACTTC. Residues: CASSQGFEGNEQYF.

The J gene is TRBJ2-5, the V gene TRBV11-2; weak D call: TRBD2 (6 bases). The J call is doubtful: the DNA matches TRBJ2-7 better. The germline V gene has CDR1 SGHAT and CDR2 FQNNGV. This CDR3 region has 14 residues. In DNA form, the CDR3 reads TGTGCCAGCAGCCGAACCGATAGCGGCTACGAGCAGTACTTC. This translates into CASSRTDSGYEQYF.

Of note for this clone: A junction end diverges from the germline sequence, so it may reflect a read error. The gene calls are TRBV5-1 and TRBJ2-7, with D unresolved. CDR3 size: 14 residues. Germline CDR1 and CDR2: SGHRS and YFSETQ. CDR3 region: CASSPPPHNYGQYF. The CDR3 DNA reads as TGCGCCAGCAGCCCGCCCCCCCACAACTACGGGCAGTACTTC.

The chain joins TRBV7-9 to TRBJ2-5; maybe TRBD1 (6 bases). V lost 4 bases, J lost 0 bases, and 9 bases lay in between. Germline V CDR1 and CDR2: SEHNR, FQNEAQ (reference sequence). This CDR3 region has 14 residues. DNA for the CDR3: TGTGCCAGCAGCTACCGACAGGACCAAGAGACCCAGTACTTC. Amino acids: CASSYRQDQETQYF.

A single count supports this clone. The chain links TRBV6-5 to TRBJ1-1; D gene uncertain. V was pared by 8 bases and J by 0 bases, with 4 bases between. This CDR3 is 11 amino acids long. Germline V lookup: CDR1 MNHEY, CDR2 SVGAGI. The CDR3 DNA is TGTGCCAGCGGCCTGAACACTGAAGCTTTCTTT. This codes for CASGLNTEAFF.

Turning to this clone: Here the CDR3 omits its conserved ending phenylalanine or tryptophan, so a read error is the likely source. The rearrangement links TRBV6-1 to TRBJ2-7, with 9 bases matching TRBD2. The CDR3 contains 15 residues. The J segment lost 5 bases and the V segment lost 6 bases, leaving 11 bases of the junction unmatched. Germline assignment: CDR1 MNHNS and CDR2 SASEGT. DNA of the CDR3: TGTGCCAGCAGATCTTTAGGCGGGGGGGTCAACGAGCAGTACCTC. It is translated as CASRSLGGGVNEQYL.

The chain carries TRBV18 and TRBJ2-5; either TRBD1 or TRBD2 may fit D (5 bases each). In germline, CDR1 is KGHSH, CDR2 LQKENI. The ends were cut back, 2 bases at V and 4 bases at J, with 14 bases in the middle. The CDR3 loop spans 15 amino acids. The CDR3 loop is CASSPWDGQGETQYF. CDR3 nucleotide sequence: TGTGCCAGCTCACCATGGGACGGCCAGGGAGAGACCCAGTACTTC.

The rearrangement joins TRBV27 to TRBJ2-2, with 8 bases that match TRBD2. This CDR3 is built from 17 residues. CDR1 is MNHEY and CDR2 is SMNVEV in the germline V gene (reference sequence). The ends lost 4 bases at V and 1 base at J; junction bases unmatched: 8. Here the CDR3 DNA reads TGTGCCAGCAGTTCGGGAGGGTTGGGGCTGAACACCGGGGAGCTGTTTTTT. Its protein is CASSSGGLGLNTGELFF.

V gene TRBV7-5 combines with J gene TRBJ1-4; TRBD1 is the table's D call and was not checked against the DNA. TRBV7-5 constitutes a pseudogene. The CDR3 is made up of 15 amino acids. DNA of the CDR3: TGTGCCAGAAGTTGCCGGACAGGGCCGCGTGAAAAACTGTTTTTT. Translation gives CARSCRTGPREKLFF.

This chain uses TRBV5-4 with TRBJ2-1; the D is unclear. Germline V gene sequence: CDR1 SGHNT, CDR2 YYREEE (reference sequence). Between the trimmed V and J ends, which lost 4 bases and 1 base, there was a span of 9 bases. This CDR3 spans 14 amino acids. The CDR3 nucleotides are TGTGCCAGCAGCGAACCAAGTTCCTACAATGAGCAGTTCTTC. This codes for CASSEPSSYNEQFF.

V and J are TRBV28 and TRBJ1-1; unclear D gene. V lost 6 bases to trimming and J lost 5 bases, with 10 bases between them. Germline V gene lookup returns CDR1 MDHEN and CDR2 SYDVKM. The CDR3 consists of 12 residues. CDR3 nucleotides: TGTGCCAGCAGCTTCAGGAGGACTGAAGCTTTCTTT. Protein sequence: CASSFRRTEAFF.

The CDR3 region has the DNA TGTGCCAGCAGCTTTACACAGGCTGAAGCTTTCTTT. Its translation is CASSFTQAEAFF. The chain is built from TRBV7-9 and TRBJ1-1; weak D call: TRBD1 (5 bases). Germline CDR1 SEHNR, CDR2 FQNEAQ (reference sequence). V lost 3 bases and J lost 6, with 8 bases in between. CDR3 size: 12 residues.

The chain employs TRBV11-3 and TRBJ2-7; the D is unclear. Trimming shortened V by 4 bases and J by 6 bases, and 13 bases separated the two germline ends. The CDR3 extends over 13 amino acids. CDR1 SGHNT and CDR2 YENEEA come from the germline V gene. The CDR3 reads CASSSSSFGEQYF. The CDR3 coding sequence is TGTGCCAGCAGCTCTTCGTCCTTCGGCGAGCAGTACTTC.

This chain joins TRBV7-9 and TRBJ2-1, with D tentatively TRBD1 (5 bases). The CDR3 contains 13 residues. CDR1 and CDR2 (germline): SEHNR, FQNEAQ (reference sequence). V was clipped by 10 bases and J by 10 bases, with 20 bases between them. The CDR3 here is CAKSGSTAREQFF. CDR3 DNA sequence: TGTGCCAAATCCGGGTCGACAGCTAGAGAGCAGTTCTTC.

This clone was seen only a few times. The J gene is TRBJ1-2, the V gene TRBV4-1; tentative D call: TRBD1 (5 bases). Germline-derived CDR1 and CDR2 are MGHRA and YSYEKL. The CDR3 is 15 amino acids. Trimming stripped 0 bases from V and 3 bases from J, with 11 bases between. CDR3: CASSQDVREYYGYTF. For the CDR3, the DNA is TGCGCCAGCAGCCAAGATGTCAGGGAGTACTATGGCTACACCTTC.